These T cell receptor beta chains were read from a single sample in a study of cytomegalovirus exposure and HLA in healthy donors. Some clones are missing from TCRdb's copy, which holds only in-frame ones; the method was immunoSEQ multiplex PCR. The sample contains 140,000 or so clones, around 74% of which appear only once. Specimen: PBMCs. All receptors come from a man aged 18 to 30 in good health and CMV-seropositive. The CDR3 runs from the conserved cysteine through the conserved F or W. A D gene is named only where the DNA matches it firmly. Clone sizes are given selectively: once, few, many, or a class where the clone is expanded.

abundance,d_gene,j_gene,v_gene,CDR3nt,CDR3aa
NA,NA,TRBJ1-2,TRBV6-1,TGTGCCAGCAGAAGGACAGAGGACTATGGCTACACCTTC,CASRRTEDYGYTF
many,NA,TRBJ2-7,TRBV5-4,TGTGCCAGCAGCTTTGCCAGGGGAGTGGGGGAGCAGTACTTC,CASSFARGVGEQYF
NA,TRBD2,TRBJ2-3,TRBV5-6,TGTGCCAGCCGCCCAGCAGCGGGGGGTGCCACAGATACGCAGTATTTT,CASRPAAGGATDTQYF
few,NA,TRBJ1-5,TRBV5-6,TGTGCCAGCAGCTTCAGGGTTGGACAGCCCCAGCATTTT,CASSFRVGQPQHF
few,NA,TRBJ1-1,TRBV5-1,TGCGCCAGCAGCTTGGAAGCGGGAGCAGGCACTGAAGCTTTCTTT,CASSLEAGAGTEAFF
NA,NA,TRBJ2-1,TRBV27,TGTGCCAGCAGTTTATCCCCCCTTCTGCGGATAGGCTCCTACAATGAGCAGTTCTTC,CASSLSPLLRIGSYNEQFF
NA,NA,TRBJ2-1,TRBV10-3,TGTGCCATCAGTGAGTCACGGAGCTCCTACAATGAGCAGTTCTTC,CAISESRSSYNEQFF
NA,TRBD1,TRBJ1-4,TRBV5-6,TGTGCCAGCAGCTTACAGGGGGATAATGAAAAACTGTTTTTT,CASSLQGDNEKLFF
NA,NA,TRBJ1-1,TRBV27,TGTGCCAGCAGTTTCGGGGGATACACTGAAGCTTTCTTT,CASSFGGYTEAFF
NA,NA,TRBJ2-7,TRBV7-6,TGTGCCAGCCTCGCCGGGGTAGGGTCCTACGAGCAGTACTTC,CASLAGVGSYEQYF
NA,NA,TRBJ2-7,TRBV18,TGTGCCAGCTCCCCGGATGGGGCAGCCTACGAGCAGTACTTC,CASSPDGAAYEQYF
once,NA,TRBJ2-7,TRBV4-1,TGCGCCAGCAGCCAGAGAGACACGGCTGGCTCCTACGAGCAGTACTTC,CASSQRDTAGSYEQYF
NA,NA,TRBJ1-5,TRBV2,TGTGCCAGCAGCAGGGCGGCGGGGGGCTCGGATCAGCCCCAGCATTTT,CASSRAAGGSDQPQHF
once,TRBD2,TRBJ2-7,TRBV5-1,TGCGCCAGCAGCTTAAGTGGCGGGAGGGCCTACGAGCAGTACTTC,CASSLSGGRAYEQYF
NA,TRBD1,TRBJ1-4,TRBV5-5,TGTGCCAGCAGCTTGGGAGTCTTGGGGACAGGGGTAGAAAAACTGTTTTTT,CASSLGVLGTGVEKLFF
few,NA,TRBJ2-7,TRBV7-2,TGTGCCAGCAGCTTAGTTTCCATCTACGAGCAGTACTTC,CASSLVSIYEQYF
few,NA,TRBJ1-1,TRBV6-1,TGTGCCAGCAGTGTGAGCACTGAAGCTTTCTTT,CASSVSTEAFF
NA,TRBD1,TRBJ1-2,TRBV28,TGTGCCAGCAGTCTCACAGGGGACTATGGCTACACCTTC,CASSLTGDYGYTF
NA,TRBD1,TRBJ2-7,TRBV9,TGTGCCAGCAGCGAAGGGACAGGGAACTACGAGCAGTACTTC,CASSEGTGNYEQYF
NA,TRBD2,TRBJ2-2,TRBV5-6,TGTGCCAGCAGCTTGACCGGGACTAGCGGTCCCACCGGGGAGCTGTTTTTT,CASSLTGTSGPTGELFF
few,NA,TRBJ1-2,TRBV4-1,TGCGCCAGCAGCCAAGCTCCCGGCGGGTATGGCTACACCTTC,CASSQAPGGYGYTF
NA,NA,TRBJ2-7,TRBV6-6,TGTGCCAGCAGTTTTCCGGGACACTCCTACGAGCAGTACTTC,CASSFPGHSYEQYF
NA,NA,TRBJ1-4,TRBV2,TGTGCCAGCATCGGGACGAGCGGGGCAACTAATGAAAAACTGTTTTTT,CASIGTSGATNEKLFF
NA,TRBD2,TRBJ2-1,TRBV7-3,TGTGCCAGCAGCTTACTCCCTAGCGGAACCTACAATGAGCAGTTCTTC,CASSLLPSGTYNEQFF
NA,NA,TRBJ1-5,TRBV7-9,TGTGCCAGCAGCTTAGGGTGGGGAGGTGTTGAGCCCCAGCATTTT,CASSLGWGGVEPQHF
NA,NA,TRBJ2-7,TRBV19,TGTGCCAGTAGTATAGTATGGACAGAACCGTACGAGCAGTACTTC,CASSIVWTEPYEQYF
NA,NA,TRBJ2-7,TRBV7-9,TGTGCCAGCTCCTGGCCCGTCGGGGAGCAGTACTTC,CASSWPVGEQYF